This is a list of T cell receptor beta chains from one sample in a study of shared clonotypes between healthy human individuals. Sequencing was performed with immunoSEQ multiplex PCR; in TCRdb, only in-frame clones are kept and a portion is missing. The sample records 2,500,000 or so clones, about 90% being singletons. Material: naive CD4+ T cells from PBMCs. The receptors derive from a man aged 18 to 29 in good health. Some clones in this sample may be carry-over from other donors' samples. Each CDR3 is given with its conserved first and last residue.

V gene | CDR3 protein
TRBV27 | CASSSPLADKGTYEQYF
TRBV27 | CASNLAGSSYEQYF
TRBV13 | CASSDPTGGAYEQYF
TRBV4-1 | CASSQDIRGSEETQYF
TRBV14 | CASSFRPGYTEAFF
TRBV7-2 | CASSSRTGIRANYGYTF
TRBV15 | CATSRDVGEGAQFF
TRBV30 | CAWRDRGYEQYF
TRBV19 | CASSKHPIAGTETQYF
TRBV7-2 | CASSRVWGPTDTQYF
TRBV6-4 | CASSDGTSRNEQYF
TRBV7-3 | CASGTSGTGGANVLTF
TRBV5-1 | CASSTNGAYEQYF
TRBV12-5 | CASGPTGAETQYF
TRBV5-1 | CASSPGGPYNEQFF
TRBV28 | CASRAAGGLNQPQHF
TRBV10-1 | CATMRSGPLREDEQFF
TRBV6-1 | CASSETTGRAQATQYF
TRBV5-1 | CASSPRSGTNEKLFF
TRBV28 | CASSKSGTLYEQYF
TRBV9 | CASGGHTDTQYF
TRBV19 | CASNSRGGDTQYF
TRBV14 | CASPQGQELSQPQHF
TRBV6-6 | CASSYEREQYF
TRBV5-1 | CASSARGLAGGPETQYF